This T cell receptor (beta chain) is drawn from a study of blood T cell repertoires in COVID-19 (dated by TCRdb to about 2020). For context, the study as a whole: Samples covering the acute and convalescent phases of COVID-19 were provided by collaborators in the United States, Italy and Spain. The material from the prospective study consisted of cDNA or gDNA derived from T cells, B-cell-depleted T cells, or PBMCs. The dataset comprised deeply sampled blood TCRbeta repertoires from subjects exposed to, actively infected with, or recovered from COVID-19. The repertoires were released in a freely available public database intended as a resource for research on the immune response to SARS-CoV-2. Samples came from the ongoing ImmuneRACE study (first 160 participants) plus 1,254 subjects from 6 global collaborators. Sample metadata almost always included a de-identified subject ID, COVID-19 status, age in years and sex. Where HLA class I and class II types were available, the types were taken from metadata supplied by the sample provider, not from assay-based typing.

TCRbeta CDR3 regions were amplified from genomic DNA using the immunoSEQ Assay, a bias-controlled multiplex PCR. The authors processed their data as follows. Within the assay, amplification of reference gene primers was used to estimate how many nucleated cells each sample contained. Sequence reads were collapsed and filtered to measure the absolute abundance of every unique TCRbeta CDR3 rearrangement. For each sample, productive Simpson clonality was calculated by taking the square root of Simpson's diversity index across productive rearrangements. TCRdb took over this immuneACCESS table, retaining in-frame rearrangements with V and J assigned. Such tables are incomplete; in checked studies, under half of the missing clones stem from an unresolved V gene, and the remainder is unexplained. The V and J calls and clone size are taken from that table; D and trimming were inferred from the DNA. The sample profile shows approximately 260,000 clones; around four fifths of them were found once. Together, the top ten hold about 4.5% of the sample.

A second Seattle source provided samples from volunteer blood donors who had recovered from COVID-19. The collaborating institutions used their own protocols to collect whole blood in K2EDTA tubes. For TCRbeta analysis, collaborators shipped samples in one of three forms: frozen whole blood, isolated PBMCs, or DNA extracted from either of those sample types. The study at large found these results: How much clinical and demographic metadata was included differed by source and by participant, and the metadata was provided uncurated.

With regard to this clone: No cognate antigen has been identified for it. One base away there is no much larger clone; base qualities are not given.

CDR1 and CDR2, per the germline V gene, are MDHEN and SYDVKM. From its cysteine to its phenylalanine, the CDR3 spans 13 amino acids. Solely the CDR3 DNA is kept, with 39 bases framed from the first base. V is clipped by 6 bases and J by 2 bases, and the sequence between their germline boundaries is 10 bases long. The chain is assembled from TRBV28 and TRBJ1-2; the D gene is perhaps TRBD1, from 6 matching bases. Sequenced material: peripheral blood. The sequence came from a man aged 55 to 69 who had recovered from COVID-19. CDR3 region: CASRAQGNYGYTF. The nucleotides are TGTGCCAGCAGGGCCCAGGGGAACTATGGCTACACCTTC.